This T cell receptor (beta chain) was recorded in a study of T cell clonality in common variable immunodeficiency. Broader study findings: The cause of increased CVID clonality remains unclear without subpopulation sequencing. In common variable immunodeficiency, TCR beta chains reportedly carried fewer deletions and N-nucleotide insertions. Compared with healthy controls, CVID subjects showed increased TCRbeta clonality, mostly in about a third.

Equal genomic DNA amounts from CVID and control samples were sequenced. Data came from immunoSEQ multiplex PCR; TCRdb stores just in-frame clones and leaves some out. The sample holds tens of thousands of clones, and no clone turns up only once. At least ten counts were recorded for this clone. Its antigen is currently unknown. The read halts 3 residues ahead of the CDR3 end, with the missing end drawn from the germline J gene. The germline gives CDR1 SGHVS, CDR2 FNYEAQ. V gave up 5 bases and J gave up 7 bases; unmatched junction bases: 4. The CDR3 is made up of 14 amino acids. The TCR comes from a person aged 18-70 years in good health. The material sequenced was peripheral blood mononuclear cells. The chain uses TRBV7-6 and TRBJ1-6; 8 positions agree with TRBD1. CDR3 loop: CASSPTGENSPLHF. The CDR3 DNA, read in part, is TGTGCCAGCAGCCCGACAGGGGAAAATTCACCC.